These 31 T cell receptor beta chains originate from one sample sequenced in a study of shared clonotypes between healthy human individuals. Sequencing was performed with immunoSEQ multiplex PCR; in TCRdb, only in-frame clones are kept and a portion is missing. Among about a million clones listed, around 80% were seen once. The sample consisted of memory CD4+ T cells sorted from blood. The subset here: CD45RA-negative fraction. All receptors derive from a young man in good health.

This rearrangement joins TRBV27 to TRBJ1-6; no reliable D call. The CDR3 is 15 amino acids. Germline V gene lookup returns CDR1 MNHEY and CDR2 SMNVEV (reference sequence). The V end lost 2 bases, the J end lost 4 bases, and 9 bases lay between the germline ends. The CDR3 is CASSLRQSYNSPLHF. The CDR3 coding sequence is TGTGCCAGCAGTTTAAGACAATCGTATAATTCACCCCTCCACTTT.

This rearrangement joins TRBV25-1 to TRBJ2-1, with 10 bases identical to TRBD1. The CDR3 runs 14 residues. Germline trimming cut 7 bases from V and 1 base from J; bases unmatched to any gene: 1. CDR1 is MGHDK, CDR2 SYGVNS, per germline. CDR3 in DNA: TGTGCCAGCACGGGACAGGGGTCCTACAATGAGCAGTTCTTC. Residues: CASTGQGSYNEQFF.

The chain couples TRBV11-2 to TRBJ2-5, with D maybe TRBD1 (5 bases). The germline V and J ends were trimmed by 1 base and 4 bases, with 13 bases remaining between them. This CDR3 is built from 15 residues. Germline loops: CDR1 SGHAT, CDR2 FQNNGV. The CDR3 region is CASSLGTGSRETQYF. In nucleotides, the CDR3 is TGTGCCAGCAGCTTAGGTACAGGCTCTCGAGAGACCCAGTACTTC.

The CDR3 DNA is TGTGCCAGCTCACTGGGACAGGGGATCATGAACACTGAAGCTTTCTTT. Translating it yields CASSLGQGIMNTEAFF. The gene calls are TRBV18 and TRBJ1-1, with 10 nucleotides matching TRBD1. This CDR3 spans 16 amino acids. CDR1 and CDR2 from the germline V gene are KGHSH and LQKENI. The V gene end was trimmed by 4 bases and the J gene end by 0 bases; junction bases not matched to a gene: 5. Based on the CDR3 plus reference TRBV18 and TRBJ1-1, the full variable domain is NAGVMQNPRHLVRRRGQEARLRCSPMKGHSHVYWYRQLPEEGLKFMVYLQKENIIDESGMPKERFSAEFPKEGPSILRIQQVVRGDSAAYFCASSLGQGIMNTEAFFGQGTRLTVV.

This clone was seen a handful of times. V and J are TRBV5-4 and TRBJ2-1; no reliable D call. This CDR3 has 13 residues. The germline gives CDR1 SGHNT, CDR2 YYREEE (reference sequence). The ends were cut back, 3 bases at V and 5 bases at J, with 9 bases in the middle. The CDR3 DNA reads TGTGCCAGCAGCTCCAAAACCAACAATGAGCAGTTCTTC. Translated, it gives CASSSKTNNEQFF. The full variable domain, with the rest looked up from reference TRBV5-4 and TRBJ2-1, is ETGVTQSPTHLIKTRGQQVTLRCSSQSGHNTVSWYQQALGQGPQFIFQYYREEENGRGNFPPRFSGLQFPNYSSELNVNALELDDSALYLCASSSKTNNEQFFGPGTRLTVL.

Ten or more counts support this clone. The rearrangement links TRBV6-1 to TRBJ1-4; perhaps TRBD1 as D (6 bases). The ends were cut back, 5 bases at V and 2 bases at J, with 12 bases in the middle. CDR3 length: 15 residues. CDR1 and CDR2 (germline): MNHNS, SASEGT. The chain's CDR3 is CASSKSGHTNEKLFF. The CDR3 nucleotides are TGTGCCAGCAGTAAATCGGGACACACTAATGAAAAACTGTTTTTT.

In DNA form, the CDR3 reads TGTGCCAGCTCATCCGGGACAGGGGACTATGGCTACACCTTC. It yields the protein CASSSGTGDYGYTF. The chain carries TRBV18 and TRBJ1-2; 10 bases map to TRBD1. Looked up from germline, CDR1 is KGHSH and CDR2 is LQKENI. This CDR3 has 14 residues. Losses at the gene ends were 5 bases for V and 3 bases for J; bases not matched to a gene: 3.

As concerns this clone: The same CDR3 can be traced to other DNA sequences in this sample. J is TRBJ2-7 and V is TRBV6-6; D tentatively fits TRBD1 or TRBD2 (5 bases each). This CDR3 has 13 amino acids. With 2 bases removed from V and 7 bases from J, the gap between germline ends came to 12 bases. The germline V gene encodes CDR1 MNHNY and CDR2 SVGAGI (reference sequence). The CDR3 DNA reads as TGTGCCAGCAGTTACAGGCAGGGCGGGGAGCAGTACTTC. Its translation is CASSYRQGGEQYF.

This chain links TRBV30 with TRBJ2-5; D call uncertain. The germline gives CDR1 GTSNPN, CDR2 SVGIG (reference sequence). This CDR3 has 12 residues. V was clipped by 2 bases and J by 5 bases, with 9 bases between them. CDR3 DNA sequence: TGTGCCTGGAGTTCTGGAAGTGAGACCCAGTACTTC. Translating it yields CAWSSGSETQYF. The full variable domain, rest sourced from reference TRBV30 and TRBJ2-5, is SQTIHQWPATLVQPVGSPLSLECTVEGTSNPNLYWYRQAAGRGLQLLFYSVGIGQISSEVPQNLSASRPQDRQFILSSKKLLLSDSGFYLCAWSSGSETQYFGPGTRLLVL.

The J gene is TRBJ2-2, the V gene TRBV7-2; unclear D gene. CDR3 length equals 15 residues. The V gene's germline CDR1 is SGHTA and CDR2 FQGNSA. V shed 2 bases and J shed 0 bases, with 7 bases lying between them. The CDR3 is CASSLRKTNTGELFF. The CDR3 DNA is TGTGCCAGCAGCTTAAGAAAAACGAACACCGGGGAGCTGTTTTTT.

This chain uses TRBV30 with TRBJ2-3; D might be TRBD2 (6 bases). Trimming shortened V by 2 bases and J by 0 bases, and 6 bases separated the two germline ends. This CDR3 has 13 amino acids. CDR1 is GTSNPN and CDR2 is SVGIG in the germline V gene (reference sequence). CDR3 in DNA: TGTGCCTGGAGTCGGGGGAGCACAGATACGCAGTATTTT. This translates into CAWSRGSTDTQYF.

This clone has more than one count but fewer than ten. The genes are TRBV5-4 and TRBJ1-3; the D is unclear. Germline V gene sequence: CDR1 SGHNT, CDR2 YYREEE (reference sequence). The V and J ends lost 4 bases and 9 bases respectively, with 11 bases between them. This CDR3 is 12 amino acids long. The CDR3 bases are TGTGCCAGCAGCATTTGGGCTGGCACCATATATTTT. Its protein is CASSIWAGTIYF.

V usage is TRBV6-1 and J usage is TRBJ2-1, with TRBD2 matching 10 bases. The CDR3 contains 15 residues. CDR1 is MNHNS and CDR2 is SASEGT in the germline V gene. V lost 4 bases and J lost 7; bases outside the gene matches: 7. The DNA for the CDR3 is TGTGCCAGCAGTGTAACTAGCGGGGATTGGAATGAGCAGTTCTTC. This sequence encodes CASSVTSGDWNEQFF.

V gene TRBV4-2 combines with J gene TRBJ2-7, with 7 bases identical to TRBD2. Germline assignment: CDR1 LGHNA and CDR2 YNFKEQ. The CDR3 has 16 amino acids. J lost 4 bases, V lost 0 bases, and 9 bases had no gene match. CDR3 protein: CASSQESGLGWYEQYF. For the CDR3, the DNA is TGTGCCAGCAGCCAAGAGTCCGGACTAGGTTGGTACGAGCAGTACTTC.

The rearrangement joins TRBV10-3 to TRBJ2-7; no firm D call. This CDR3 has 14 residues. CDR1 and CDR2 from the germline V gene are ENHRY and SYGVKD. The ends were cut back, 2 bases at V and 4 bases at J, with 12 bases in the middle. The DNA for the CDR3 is TGTGCCATCAGTGAGGGCCTAGTTACATACGAGCAGTACTTC. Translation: CAISEGLVTYEQYF.

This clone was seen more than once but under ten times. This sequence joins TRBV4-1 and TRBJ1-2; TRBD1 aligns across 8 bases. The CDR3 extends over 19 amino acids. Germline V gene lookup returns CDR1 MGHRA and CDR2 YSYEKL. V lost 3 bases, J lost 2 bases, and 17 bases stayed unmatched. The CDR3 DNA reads TGCGCCAGCAGCCAGGCTGGACAGGGTACACTTCGCGCCAACTATGGCTACACCTTC. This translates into CASSQAGQGTLRANYGYTF.

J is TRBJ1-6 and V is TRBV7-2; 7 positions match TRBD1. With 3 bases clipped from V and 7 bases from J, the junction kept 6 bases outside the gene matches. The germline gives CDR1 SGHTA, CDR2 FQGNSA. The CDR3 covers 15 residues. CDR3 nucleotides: TGTGCCAGCAGCTTTTTGGGACAGTTCAATTCACCCCTCCACTTT. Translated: CASSFLGQFNSPLHF.

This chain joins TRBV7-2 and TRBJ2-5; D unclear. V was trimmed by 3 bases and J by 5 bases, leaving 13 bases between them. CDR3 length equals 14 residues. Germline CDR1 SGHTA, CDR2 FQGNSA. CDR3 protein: CASSFDWSGETQYF. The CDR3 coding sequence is TGTGCCAGCAGCTTTGACTGGTCCGGGGAGACCCAGTACTTC.

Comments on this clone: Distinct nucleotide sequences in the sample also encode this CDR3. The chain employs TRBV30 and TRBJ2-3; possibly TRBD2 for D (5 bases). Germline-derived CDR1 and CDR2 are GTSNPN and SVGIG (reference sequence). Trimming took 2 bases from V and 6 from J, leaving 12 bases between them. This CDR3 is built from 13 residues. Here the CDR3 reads CAWSRPGTDTQYF. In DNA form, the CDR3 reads TGTGCCTGGAGTAGACCGGGAACGGATACGCAGTATTTT.

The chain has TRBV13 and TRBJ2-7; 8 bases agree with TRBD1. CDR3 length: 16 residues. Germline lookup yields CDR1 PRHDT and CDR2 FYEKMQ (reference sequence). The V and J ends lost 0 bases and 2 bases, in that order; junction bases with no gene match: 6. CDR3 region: CASSLGRDRPAYEQYF. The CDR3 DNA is TGTGCCAGCAGCTTAGGCCGGGACAGGCCGGCCTACGAGCAGTACTTC.

CDR3 in amino acids: CASSIFPAGANVLTF. CDR3 DNA: TGTGCCAGTAGTATATTTCCGGCTGGGGCCAACGTCCTGACTTTC. The chain uses TRBV19 and TRBJ2-6; D not certain. This CDR3 has 15 residues. V shed 2 bases and J shed 2 bases, with 7 bases lying between them. Germline V lookup: CDR1 LNHDA, CDR2 SQIVND (reference sequence).

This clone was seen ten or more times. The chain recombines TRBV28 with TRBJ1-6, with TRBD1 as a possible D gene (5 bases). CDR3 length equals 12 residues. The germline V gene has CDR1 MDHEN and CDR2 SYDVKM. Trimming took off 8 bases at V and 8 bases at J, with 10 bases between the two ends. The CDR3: CASGAGYSPLHF. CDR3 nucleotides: TGTGCCAGCGGGGCAGGGTATTCACCCCTCCACTTT.

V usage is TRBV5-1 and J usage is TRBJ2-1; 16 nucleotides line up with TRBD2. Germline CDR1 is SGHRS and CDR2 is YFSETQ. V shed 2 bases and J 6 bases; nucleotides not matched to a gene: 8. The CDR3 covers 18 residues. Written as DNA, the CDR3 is TGCGCCAGCAGCTTCGGGACTAGCGGGAGGGCCGAGGGCAATGAGCAGTTCTTC. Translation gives CASSFGTSGRAEGNEQFF. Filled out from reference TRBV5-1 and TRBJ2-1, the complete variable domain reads KAGVTQTPRYLIKTRGQQVTLSCSPISGHRSVSWYQQTPGQGLQFLFEYFSETQRNKGNFPGRFSGRQFSNSRSEMNVSTLELGDSALYLCASSFGTSGRAEGNEQFFGPGTRLTVL.

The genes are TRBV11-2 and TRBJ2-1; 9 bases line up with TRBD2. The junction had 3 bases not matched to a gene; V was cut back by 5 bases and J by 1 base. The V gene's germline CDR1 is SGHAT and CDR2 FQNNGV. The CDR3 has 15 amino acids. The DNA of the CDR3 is TGTGCCAGCAGCATCAGCGGGGGGTCCTACAATGAGCAGTTCTTC. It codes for CASSISGGSYNEQFF.

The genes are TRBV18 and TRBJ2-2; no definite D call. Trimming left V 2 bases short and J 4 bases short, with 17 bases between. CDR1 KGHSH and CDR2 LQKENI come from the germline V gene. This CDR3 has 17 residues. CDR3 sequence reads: CASSPDLRIQPTGELFF. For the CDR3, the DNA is TGTGCCAGCTCACCAGACCTGAGGATCCAACCCACCGGGGAGCTGTTTTTT.

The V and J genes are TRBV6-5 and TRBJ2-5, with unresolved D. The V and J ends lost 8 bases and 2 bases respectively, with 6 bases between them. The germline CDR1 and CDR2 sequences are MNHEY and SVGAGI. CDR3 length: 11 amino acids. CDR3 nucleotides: TGTGCCAGCGCAACGCAAGAGACCCAGTACTTC. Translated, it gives CASATQETQYF.

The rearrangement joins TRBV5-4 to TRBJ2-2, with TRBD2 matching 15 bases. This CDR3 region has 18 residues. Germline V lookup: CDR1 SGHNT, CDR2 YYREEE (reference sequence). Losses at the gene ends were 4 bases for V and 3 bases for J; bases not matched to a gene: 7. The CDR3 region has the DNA TGTGCCAGCAGCAAACGGACTAGCGGGAGGGGGGACACCGGGGAGCTGTTTTTT. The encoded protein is CASSKRTSGRGDTGELFF.

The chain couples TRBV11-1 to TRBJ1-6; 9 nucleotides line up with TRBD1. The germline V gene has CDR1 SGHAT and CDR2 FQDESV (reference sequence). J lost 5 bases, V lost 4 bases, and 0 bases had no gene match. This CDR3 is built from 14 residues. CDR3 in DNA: TGTGCCAGCAGCTGGACAGGGGATAATTCACCCCTCCACTTT. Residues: CASSWTGDNSPLHF.

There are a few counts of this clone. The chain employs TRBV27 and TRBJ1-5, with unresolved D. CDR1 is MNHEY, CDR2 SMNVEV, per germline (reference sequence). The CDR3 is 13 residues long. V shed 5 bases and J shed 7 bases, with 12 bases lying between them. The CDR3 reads CASSLDLVQPQHF. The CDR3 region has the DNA TGTGCCAGCAGTCTAGACCTTGTCCAGCCCCAGCATTTT.

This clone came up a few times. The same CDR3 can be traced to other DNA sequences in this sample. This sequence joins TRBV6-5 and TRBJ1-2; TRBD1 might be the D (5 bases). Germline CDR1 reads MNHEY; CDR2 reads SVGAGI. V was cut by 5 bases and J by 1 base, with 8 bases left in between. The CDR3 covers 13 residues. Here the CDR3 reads CASSRDGNYGYTF. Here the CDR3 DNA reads TGTGCCAGCAGTCGGGACGGTAACTATGGCTACACCTTC.

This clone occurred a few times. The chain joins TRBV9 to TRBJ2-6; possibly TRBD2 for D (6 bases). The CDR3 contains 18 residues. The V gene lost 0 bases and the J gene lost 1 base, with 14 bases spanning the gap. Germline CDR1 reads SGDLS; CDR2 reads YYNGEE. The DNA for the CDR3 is TGTGCCAGCAGCGTAGTGGAGGGAGGTCGGTCTGGGGCCAACGTCCTGACTTTC. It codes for CASSVVEGGRSGANVLTF.